A single sample is the source of the 32 T cell receptor beta chains below, sequenced in a study of T cell clones after liver transplantation. The data were produced by immunoSEQ multiplex PCR, yet TCRdb's version contains in-frame clones alone and is incomplete. The sample shows roughly 50,000 clones, 65% to 85% of them seen only once. The specimen comprised CD4+ T cells from blood, sampled before liver transplant. Receptor source: a human donor who received a liver transplant.

This rearrangement joins TRBV10-3 to TRBJ2-7; 11 positions match TRBD1. The CDR3 totals 15 residues. Germline trimming cut 3 bases from V and 3 bases from J; bases unmatched to any gene: 4. Germline-derived CDR1 and CDR2 are ENHRY and SYGVKD. The CDR3 is CAISDSDRGHYEQYF. The CDR3 nucleotides are TGTGCCATCAGTGACTCGGACAGGGGGCACTACGAGCAGTACTTC.

The V call is TRBV7-9, the J call TRBJ1-4; no clear D. V lost 5 bases and J 7 bases, leaving 8 bases between the germline ends. From germline, CDR1 is SEHNR and CDR2 FQNEAQ (reference sequence). The length of the CDR3 is 12 residues. The CDR3, as DNA: TGTGCCAGCAGCGGTTTCAGTGAAAAACTGTTTTTT. It codes for CASSGFSEKLFF.

V usage is TRBV5-4 and J usage is TRBJ1-2, with D possibly being TRBD1 (5 bases). The CDR3 loop spans 12 amino acids. The V end lost 7 bases, the J end lost 6 bases, and 13 bases lay between the germline ends. The germline CDR1 and CDR2 sequences are SGHNT and YYREEE (reference sequence). CDR3: CASLGTGNGYTF. The DNA for the CDR3 is TGTGCCAGCTTGGGGACGGGCAATGGCTACACCTTC.

The rearrangement joins TRBV28 to TRBJ1-1; no firm D call. The CDR3 contains 11 residues. Trimming left V 8 bases short and J 3 bases short, with 7 bases between. Looked up from germline, CDR1 is MDHEN and CDR2 is SYDVKM. The CDR3 DNA follows: TGTGCCAGCCAGAGTGACACTGAAGCTTTCTTT. Protein product: CASQSDTEAFF.

V and J are TRBV7-2 and TRBJ1-4; the D gene is possibly TRBD1 (5 bases). This CDR3 region has 15 residues. Looked up from germline, CDR1 is SGHTA and CDR2 is FQGNSA. Between the trimmed V and J ends, which lost 4 bases and 7 bases, there was a span of 16 bases. CDR3 nucleotides: TGTGCCAGCAGCTCTACCCGACTCCAGGGTGAAAAACTGTTTTTT. Protein: CASSSTRLQGEKLFF.

The rearrangement links TRBV5-1 to TRBJ2-1; D remains unclear. CDR1 is SGHRS and CDR2 is YFSETQ in the germline V gene. V was trimmed by 4 bases and J by 6 bases, leaving 14 bases between them. CDR3 length equals 14 residues. The CDR3 spells CASSAGSRGNEQFF. Here the CDR3 DNA reads TGCGCCAGCAGCGCCGGCTCCCGAGGCAATGAGCAGTTCTTC.

The chain has TRBV5-4 and TRBJ2-5, with unresolved D. Trimming left V 4 bases short and J 3 bases short, with 19 bases between. Germline V gene sequence: CDR1 SGHNT, CDR2 YYREEE (reference sequence). The CDR3 is 16 residues long. This CDR3 is CASSQTLGFGEETQYF. As DNA, the CDR3 is TGTGCCAGCAGCCAGACACTGGGTTTTGGAGAAGAGACCCAGTACTTC.

The V and J genes are TRBV5-6 and TRBJ2-3; D is perhaps TRBD2 (5 bases). Germline-derived CDR1 and CDR2 are SGHDT and YYEEEE. V dropped 0 bases and J dropped 14 bases, with 13 bases sitting between them. This CDR3 is built from 12 residues. The DNA of the CDR3 is TGTGCCAGCAGCTTGGCGGGGAACCTGTGGTATTTT. Translation gives CASSLAGNLWYF. The full variable domain, rest sourced from reference TRBV5-6 and TRBJ2-3, is DAGVTQSPTHLIKTRGQQVTLRCSPKSGHDTVSWYQQALGQGPQFIFQYYEEEERQRGNFPDRFSGHQFPNYSSELNVNALLLGDSALYLCASSLAGNLWYFGPGTRLTVL.

V and J are TRBV7-2 and TRBJ2-2; D is undetermined. Trimming took off 1 base at V and 5 bases at J, with 5 bases between the two ends. The germline CDR1 and CDR2 sequences are SGHTA and FQGNSA. This CDR3 contains 13 residues. The CDR3 DNA reads as TGTGCCAGCAGCTTAGAACGTACCGGGGAGCTGTTTTTT. Amino acids: CASSLERTGELFF.

The chain recombines TRBV4-2 with TRBJ2-1; 7 bases line up with TRBD2. The V gene end was trimmed by 6 bases and the J gene end by 8 bases; junction bases not matched to a gene: 10. The CDR3 has 14 amino acids. Germline CDR1 is LGHNA and CDR2 is YNFKEQ. In DNA, the CDR3 is TGTGCCAGCAGGCTGAGCGGGATAGGGGATGAGCAGTTCTTC. Translation: CASRLSGIGDEQFF.

The chain combines TRBV11-3 with TRBJ2-3, with D maybe TRBD2 (5 bases). Germline CDR1 SGHNT, CDR2 YENEEA. This CDR3 comprises 13 residues. Trimming pared 4 bases from V and 5 bases from J, leaving 10 bases between. CDR3 protein: CASSSKREDTQYF. CDR3 bases: TGTGCCAGCAGCTCGAAGAGGGAAGATACGCAGTATTTT.

V gene TRBV18 combines with J gene TRBJ2-1, with TRBD2 matching over 10 bases. Germline CDR1 reads KGHSH; CDR2 reads LQKENI. CDR3 length equals 20 residues. The V segment lost 3 bases and the J segment 5 bases; nucleotides outside the gene matches: 19. The CDR3: CASSPSSLAGVIRANNEQFF. CDR3 nucleotides: TGTGCCAGCTCACCGTCGAGCCTAGCGGGAGTTATAAGGGCCAACAATGAGCAGTTCTTC.

The chain carries TRBV28 and TRBJ2-5, with 11 bases matching TRBD1. This CDR3 has 15 residues. J gave up 5 bases and V 4 bases, and 6 bases lay outside the gene matches. The V gene's germline CDR1 is MDHEN and CDR2 SYDVKM. CDR3 DNA: TGTGCCAGCAGTTCCGGGACAGGGGGGAGGGAGACCCAGTACTTC. Its protein product is CASSSGTGGRETQYF.

The chain employs TRBV4-1 and TRBJ2-3, with 10 bases lining up with TRBD2. The length of the CDR3 is 15 residues. V gave up 0 bases and J gave up 9 bases; unmatched junction bases: 6. CDR1 and CDR2 from the germline V gene are MGHRA and YSYEKL. CDR3 residues: CASSQDLSGGETQYF. CDR3 DNA sequence: TGCGCCAGCAGCCAAGATCTGAGCGGGGGGGAGACGCAGTATTTT.

This chain uses TRBV5-1 with TRBJ2-3, with a weak D call TRBD1 (6 bases). CDR3 length: 17 residues. CDR1 and CDR2 from the germline V gene are SGHRS and YFSETQ. The V end lost 4 bases, the J end lost 5 bases, and 23 bases lay between the germline ends. CDR3 in DNA: TGCGCCAGCAGCCCCCGCCGGGACAATCGAGGGGGAGATACGCAGTATTTT. Protein sequence: CASSPRRDNRGGDTQYF.

The gene calls are TRBV7-2 and TRBJ1-3; no reliable D call. In germline, CDR1 is SGHTA, CDR2 FQGNSA. The CDR3 has 15 residues. Deletions cut 1 base from V and 0 bases from J, with 7 bases between. The CDR3 region has the DNA TGTGCCAGCAGCTTAGGGGCAGGCTCTGGAAACACCATATATTTT. This encodes CASSLGAGSGNTIYF.

The chain is built from TRBV6-6 and TRBJ2-1; perhaps TRBD2 as D (6 bases). V shed 2 bases and J shed 7 bases, with 9 bases lying between them. This CDR3 contains 13 residues. From germline, CDR1 is MNHNY and CDR2 SVGAGI (reference sequence). The CDR3, as DNA: TGTGCCAGCAGTTACGGTGGGAGGAATGAGCAGTTCTTC. As protein: CASSYGGRNEQFF.

This clone was recorded a few times. This chain links TRBV5-1 with TRBJ2-5; 9 positions agree with TRBD1. The CDR3 is made up of 18 amino acids. Trimming removed 7 bases from V and 5 bases from J; junction bases left unmatched: 21. Germline loops: CDR1 SGHRS, CDR2 YFSETQ. The CDR3 coding sequence is TGCGCCAGCCTCTCCTACCCTGGGACAGGGTTCTATTTGGAGACCCAGTACTTC. Translated, it gives CASLSYPGTGFYLETQYF.

The chain links TRBV5-4 to TRBJ2-2, with 8 positions matching TRBD1. Per germline, CDR1 SGHNT and CDR2 YYREEE (reference sequence). The CDR3 covers 14 residues. With V trimmed by 5 bases and J by 6 bases, 6 bases remained unmatched. The CDR3 nucleotides read TGTGCCAGCAGGGATGACAGGGGCGCCGGGGAGCTGTTTTTT. This gives the protein CASRDDRGAGELFF.

The V call is TRBV5-3, the J call TRBJ1-2; a weak D match, TRBD1 (5 bases). TRBV5-3 is identified as an open reading frame with a role that is uncertain. The CDR3 runs 13 residues. With 3 bases removed from V and 2 bases from J, the gap between germline ends came to 8 bases. The CDR3 DNA follows: TGTGCCAGAAGCTCCCCAGGGAACTATGGCTACACCTTC. Protein sequence: CARSSPGNYGYTF.

The chain uses TRBV14 and TRBJ1-2; no clear D. Trimming stripped 2 bases from V and 5 bases from J, with 6 bases between. The CDR3 loop spans 12 amino acids. Germline V gives CDR1 SGHDN, CDR2 FVKESK. In nucleotides, the CDR3 is TGTGCCAGCAGCCAAACACGTTATGGCTACACCTTC. Translated: CASSQTRYGYTF.

This sequence joins TRBV28 and TRBJ2-4; tentatively, D is TRBD2 (5 bases). Germline values: CDR1 MDHEN, CDR2 SYDVKM. Between the trimmed V and J ends, which lost 7 bases and 0 bases, there was a span of 10 bases. The CDR3 covers 14 residues. CDR3 residues: CASISGLAKNIQYF. CDR3 nucleotides: TGTGCCAGCATCTCTGGACTAGCCAAAAACATTCAGTACTTC.

The chain couples TRBV19 to TRBJ2-7; D might be TRBD2 (6 bases). This CDR3 region has 13 residues. Germline V gives CDR1 LNHDA, CDR2 SQIVND (reference sequence). CDR3 residues: CGNIIGTHYEQYF. As DNA, the CDR3 is TGTGGCAATATCATCGGGACTCACTACGAGCAGTACTTC.

The chain links TRBV4-2 to TRBJ2-3; D possibly corresponds to TRBD2 (6 bases). Germline V gene data show CDR1 as LGHNA and CDR2 as YNFKEQ. This CDR3 spans 14 amino acids. V was trimmed by 3 bases and J by 0 bases, leaving 7 bases between them. The CDR3 is CASSQGTSTDTQYF. CDR3 nucleotides: TGTGCCAGCAGCCAGGGGACTAGCACAGATACGCAGTATTTT.

The chain couples TRBV7-9 to TRBJ1-3; no reliable D call. The CDR3 length is 17 residues. Germline CDR1 reads SEHNR; CDR2 reads FQNEAQ (reference sequence). V was trimmed by 0 bases and J by 0 bases, leaving 12 bases between them. CDR3 region: CASSLATSGNSGNTIYF. The CDR3 DNA is TGTGCCAGCAGCTTAGCGACGTCGGGAAACTCTGGAAACACCATATATTTT.

V is TRBV5-4 and J is TRBJ1-2; D possibly corresponds to TRBD1 (5 bases). Trimming cost V 8 bases and J 7 bases, with 18 bases left between them. Germline V gene sequence: CDR1 SGHNT, CDR2 YYREEE (reference sequence). CDR3 length: 13 residues. Here the CDR3 reads CASHRGWSSGYTF. The CDR3 DNA follows: TGTGCCAGTCACCGGGGGTGGTCCTCTGGCTACACCTTC.

V and J are TRBV7-2 and TRBJ1-3, with D possibly being TRBD1 (5 bases). The CDR3 consists of 15 residues. V lost 10 bases to trimming and J lost 1 base, with 17 bases between them. Germline V CDR1 and CDR2: SGHTA, FQGNSA. The CDR3 here is CATAPGTASGNTIYF. The CDR3 region has the DNA TGTGCCACCGCCCCCGGGACGGCTTCTGGAAACACCATATATTTT.

V gene TRBV5-1 combines with J gene TRBJ2-1, with 9 positions matching TRBD1. V lost 1 base and J lost 7; bases outside the gene matches: 6. Germline CDR1 is SGHRS and CDR2 is YFSETQ. This CDR3 is 15 amino acids long. CDR3 nucleotides: TGCGCCAGCAGCTTGCCCGGGACAGGGATGAATGAGCAGTTCTTC. Protein sequence: CASSLPGTGMNEQFF.

The chain is built from TRBV29-1 and TRBJ2-3; a possible D gene is TRBD2 (5 bases). Germline-derived CDR1 and CDR2 are SQVTM and ANQGSEA. This CDR3 comprises 15 residues. The V end was cut by 0 bases, the J end by 3 bases, with 13 bases between. The CDR3 spells CSVEDPRDATDTQYF. The CDR3 nucleotides read TGCAGCGTTGAAGATCCCCGGGATGCGACAGATACGCAGTATTTT.

The chain uses TRBV5-6 and TRBJ2-6; D is undetermined. Germline V gene lookup returns CDR1 SGHDT and CDR2 YYEEEE. V was pared by 0 bases and J by 4 bases, with 8 bases between. CDR3 size: 15 residues. CDR3 sequence reads: CASSLGPSGANVLTF. The CDR3, as DNA: TGTGCCAGCAGCTTGGGCCCCTCGGGGGCCAACGTCCTGACTTTC.

In DNA, the CDR3 is TGTGCCAGCAGGGGACAGGGGGCGGACGAGCAGTACTTC. Translation gives CASRGQGADEQYF. The V and J genes are TRBV6-5 and TRBJ2-7, with 12 bases matching TRBD1. Germline values: CDR1 MNHEY, CDR2 SVGAGI. This CDR3 region has 13 residues. The V and J ends lost 6 bases and 5 bases, in that order; junction bases with no gene match: 2.

The rearrangement uses TRBV6-1 and TRBJ2-7; 9 bases line up with TRBD2. J was trimmed by 4 bases and V by 1 base; bases with no gene match: 5. The CDR3 consists of 15 residues. Germline V gene data show CDR1 as MNHNS and CDR2 as SASEGT. The CDR3 is CASSEERGAPYEQYF. The DNA for the CDR3 is TGTGCCAGCAGTGAAGAGCGGGGGGCCCCTTACGAGCAGTACTTC.